These 20 T cell receptor beta chains were all obtained from the same sample, sequenced in a study of human thymus T cells. Assay: immunoSEQ multiplex PCR; the TCRdb copy retains only in-frame clones and omits some. The top ten hold about 0.12% of the sample, which has about 44,000 clones, 94% seen once. The sequenced sample was blood. The receptors come from a boy younger than two with a congenital heart defect but otherwise immunologically healthy.

The rearrangement links TRBV30 to TRBJ1-2; the D gene is possibly TRBD1 (6 bases). CDR1 and CDR2 from the germline V gene are GTSNPN and SVGIG (reference sequence). The CDR3 spans 13 residues. The V and J ends lost 0 bases and 8 bases respectively, with 13 bases between them. CDR3 in amino acids: CAWSVRTGNGYTF. CDR3 nucleotide sequence: TGTGCCTGGAGTGTACGCACAGGGAACGGCTACACCTTC.

V gene TRBV28 combines with J gene TRBJ1-3, with D possibly matching TRBD1 (6 bases). The germline gives CDR1 MDHEN, CDR2 SYDVKM. Trimming removed 5 bases at V and 0 bases at J, with 17 bases between. CDR3 length equals 17 residues. The CDR3 DNA reads TGTGCCAGCAGTGCTTACCTACAGGGTTCCTCTGGAAACACCATATATTTT. Translated: CASSAYLQGSSGNTIYF.

This clone was seen more than once but under ten times. The CDR3 DNA follows: TGTGCCAGCAGCGTAGGGGGCACTGAAGCTTTCTTT. Translation: CASSVGGTEAFF. The chain has TRBV9 and TRBJ1-1; D gene uncertain. The CDR3 has 12 residues. CDR1 SGDLS and CDR2 YYNGEE come from the germline V gene. With 0 bases removed from V and 4 bases from J, the gap between germline ends came to 4 bases.

The rearrangement links TRBV14 to TRBJ2-5; D may be TRBD1 or TRBD2 (5 bases each). There are 14 residues in the CDR3. The V gene lost 5 bases and the J gene lost 5 bases, with 15 bases spanning the gap. In germline, CDR1 is SGHDN, CDR2 FVKESK. CDR3 residues: CASSFRDGVETQYF. Written as DNA, the CDR3 is TGTGCCAGCAGCTTCCGGGACGGCGTGGAGACCCAGTACTTC.

The chain combines TRBV7-3 with TRBJ2-3, with TRBD2 matching 7 bases. In germline, CDR1 is SGHTA, CDR2 FQGTGA. Unmatched junction bases numbered 6, after V lost 4 bases and J lost 8 bases. This CDR3 has 13 amino acids. The CDR3 nucleotides read TGTGCCAGCAGCTCCCTAGCGGCAACTACGCAGTATTTT. Its protein product is CASSSLAATTQYF.

This rearrangement joins TRBV7-3 to TRBJ2-7; TRBD2 aligns across 9 bases. The CDR3 spans 14 residues. The V gene end was trimmed by 1 base and the J gene end by 2 bases; junction bases not matched to a gene: 0. Looked up from germline, CDR1 is SGHTA and CDR2 is FQGTGA. This CDR3 is CASSLSGGAYEQYF. The DNA for the CDR3 is TGTGCCAGCAGCTTAAGCGGGGGGGCCTACGAGCAGTACTTC.

This clone was picked up one time. The V gene is TRBV9, the J gene TRBJ2-1; D may be TRBD1 (6 bases). Between the trimmed V and J ends, which lost 3 bases and 0 bases, there was a span of 16 bases. The CDR3 length is 17 residues. CDR1 and CDR2 from the germline V gene are SGDLS and YYNGEE. CDR3 nucleotide sequence: TGTGCCAGCAGCGACCACAGGGATCCCAACTCCTACAATGAGCAGTTCTTC. It codes for CASSDHRDPNSYNEQFF.

This clone was seen a few times. The chain links TRBV9 to TRBJ1-2; D remains unclear. Trimming removed 0 bases from V and 3 bases from J, with 6 bases in between. Germline loops: CDR1 SGDLS, CDR2 YYNGEE. This CDR3 is 13 amino acids long. CDR3 loop: CASSVGNDYGYTF. Written as DNA, the CDR3 is TGTGCCAGCAGCGTAGGAAATGACTATGGCTACACCTTC.

The rearrangement uses TRBV4-1 and TRBJ2-1, with 13 bases lining up with TRBD2. The germline V gene encodes CDR1 MGHRA and CDR2 YSYEKL. This CDR3 comprises 20 residues. V was clipped by 4 bases and J by 0 bases; unmatched bases: 12. CDR3 region: CASSRSPGLAGSSSYNEQFF. The CDR3 nucleotides read TGCGCCAGCAGCCGCTCCCCGGGACTAGCGGGGTCGAGCTCCTACAATGAGCAGTTCTTC.

The chain employs TRBV18 and TRBJ2-5, with 8 nucleotides matching TRBD1. Losses at the gene ends were 3 bases for V and 1 base for J; bases not matched to a gene: 4. CDR1 is KGHSH and CDR2 is LQKENI in the germline V gene. The CDR3 runs 15 residues. The CDR3 DNA reads TGTGCCAGCTCACCTGGGGACAGGTTCCAAGAGACCCAGTACTTC. It specifies CASSPGDRFQETQYF.

V is TRBV19 and J is TRBJ1-1; the D gene is possibly TRBD1 (6 bases). Trimming pared 7 bases from V and 7 bases from J, leaving 16 bases between. Germline assignment: CDR1 LNHDA and CDR2 SQIVND (reference sequence). The CDR3 is made up of 13 amino acids. The CDR3 DNA reads TGTGCCAGTATTCCCAAAGGGGGGGGTGAAGCTTTCTTT. Translation gives CASIPKGGGEAFF.

The rearrangement uses TRBV6-1 and TRBJ2-3; TRBD2 matches 15 bases. The CDR3 runs to 19 residues. The V segment lost 1 base and the J segment 3 bases; nucleotides outside the gene matches: 8. From germline, CDR1 is MNHNS and CDR2 SASEGT. The CDR3 DNA is TGTGCCAGCAGTGAAGGCCGGACTAGCGGGGGGGCGAGGACAGATACGCAGTATTTT. Its protein product is CASSEGRTSGGARTDTQYF.

J is TRBJ1-2 and V is TRBV6-5; the D gene is possibly TRBD1 (6 bases). The CDR3 spans 14 residues. Trimming removed 6 bases from V and 3 bases from J, with 14 bases in between. Germline V CDR1 and CDR2: MNHEY, SVGAGI. As DNA, the CDR3 is TGTGCCAGCAGACCCGGGGGGCGGTACTATGGCTACACCTTC. It encodes CASRPGGRYYGYTF.

This clone came up once. The chain uses TRBV9 and TRBJ2-6; D remains unclear. The CDR3 loop spans 15 amino acids. The germline gives CDR1 SGDLS, CDR2 YYNGEE. V was shortened by 0 bases and J by 0 bases, with 4 bases between the two germline ends. CDR3 coding DNA: TGTGCCAGCAGCGTAGGACACTCTGGGGCCAACGTCCTGACTTTC. As protein: CASSVGHSGANVLTF.

The chain links TRBV29-1 to TRBJ2-3; D remains ambiguous. The CDR3 spans 10 residues. The germline V gene encodes CDR1 SQVTM and CDR2 ANQGSEA. The V gene lost 6 bases and the J gene lost 6 bases, with 7 bases spanning the gap. The CDR3 loop is CSVAEDTQYF. In nucleotides, the CDR3 is TGCAGCGTGGCGGAGGATACGCAGTATTTT.

V and J are TRBV5-1 and TRBJ2-7, with 8 bases matching TRBD2. Germline values: CDR1 SGHRS, CDR2 YFSETQ. Trimming took 4 bases from V and 0 from J; bases not matched to a gene: 12. This CDR3 spans 17 amino acids. The CDR3 protein is CASSPGVERGYSYEQYF. The CDR3 DNA is TGCGCCAGCAGCCCGGGGGTGGAGCGGGGGTACTCCTACGAGCAGTACTTC.

V gene TRBV7-2 combines with J gene TRBJ2-3; TRBD2 aligns across 7 bases. V lost 5 bases to trimming and J lost 4 bases; unmatched junction nucleotides: 6. The CDR3 is 14 amino acids. Germline V gives CDR1 SGHTA, CDR2 FQGNSA. The CDR3 DNA follows: TGTGCCAGCAGCACAAAGACTAGCCCAGATACGCAGTATTTT. Its protein product is CASSTKTSPDTQYF.

V usage is TRBV5-4 and J usage is TRBJ2-4; 7 bases map to TRBD2. Germline CDR1 is SGHNT and CDR2 is YYREEE (reference sequence). Losses at the gene ends were 10 bases for V and 9 bases for J; bases not matched to a gene: 10. CDR3 size: 12 residues. In DNA, the CDR3 is TGTGCCCTGGGGGGAGGGAGGGGCATTCAGTACTTC. Its translation is CALGGGRGIQYF.

V gene TRBV5-8 combines with J gene TRBJ2-7; 10 bases are shared with TRBD1. The CDR3 runs to 15 residues. The trim removed 6 bases at V and 3 bases at J, leaving 9 bases unmatched. Germline CDR1 is SGHTS and CDR2 is YDEGEE. The CDR3: CASTNDRGRYYEQYF. In nucleotides, the CDR3 is TGTGCCAGCACCAACGACAGGGGGCGCTACTACGAGCAGTACTTC.

On this clone: One end of the junction is discordant with germline, which a read error may explain. V usage is TRBV7-7 and J usage is TRBJ2-3; 14 bases agree with TRBD2. Germline assignment: CDR1 SSHAT and CDR2 FNYEAQ (reference sequence). The CDR3 extends over 16 amino acids. The CDR3 DNA sequence: TGTGCTAGCAGCTCCGGACTAGCGGGGGGAGTAGATACGCAGTATTTT. It translates to CASSSGLAGGVDTQYF.